A selection of T cell receptor beta chains follows, all from one sample in a study of blood T cell repertoires in COVID-19. Using immunoSEQ multiplex PCR, the repertoire was profiled, and TCRdb retains in-frame clones only, with some absent. The sample contains around 42,000 clones, 88% of which appear only once. Source material: peripheral blood. These receptor sequences come from a human donor in a cohort sampled during active COVID-19. The CDR3 runs from the conserved cysteine through the conserved F or W. D genes are given only for firm matches. Clone size, where shown, is once, few, many, or a class for clones that have expanded.

clone_size,j_call,d_call,v_call,cdr3_aa,cdr3_nt
.,TRBJ2-1,.,TRBV12-3/TRBV12-4,CASSLRFNEQFF,TGTGCCAGCAGTTTGAGGTTCAATGAGCAGTTCTTC
few,TRBJ2-7,TRBD1,TRBV5-1,CASSASGTGLGEQYF,TGCGCCAGCAGTGCGTCCGGGACAGGATTGGGAGAGCAGTACTTC
once,TRBJ2-7,TRBD2,TRBV6-6,CASSSTSGNDEQYF,TGTGCCAGCAGTTCGACTAGCGGGAATGACGAGCAGTACTTC
once,TRBJ2-3,TRBD2,TRBV6-5,CASSGTSGTTDTQYF,TGTGCCAGCTCAGGGACTAGCGGGACCACAGATACGCAGTATTTT
.,TRBJ1-2,.,TRBV21-1,CASSRGTPPSYGYTF,TGTGCCAGCAGCCGAGGGACACCTCCCTCCTATGGCTACACCTTC
.,TRBJ2-7,.,TRBV12-5,CASAGPGIHEQYF,TGTGCTAGTGCCGGCCCAGGGATCCACGAGCAGTACTTC
.,TRBJ2-3,.,TRBV30,CAWSRLGLSTDTQYF,TGTGCCTGGAGTAGGCTGGGCCTTAGCACAGATACGCAGTATTTT
once,TRBJ1-2,.,TRBV6-6,CASSYSNDGYTF,TGTGCCAGCAGTTACTCTAATGATGGCTACACCTTC
.,TRBJ2-6,.,TRBV28,CASSLGGVSFNSPGANVLTF,TGTGCCAGCAGCCTAGGGGGGGTTAGTTTTAACTCGCCTGGGGCCAACGTCCTGACTTTC
.,TRBJ1-2,TRBD1,TRBV4-1,CASSPGTGHGYTF,TGCGCCAGCAGCCCAGGGACAGGGCACGGCTACACCTTC
.,TRBJ1-2,.,TRBV27,CASSLSQNHGYTF,TGTGCCAGCAGTTTATCGCAGAACCATGGCTACACCTTC
.,TRBJ1-5,.,TRBV28,CASRADQPQHF,TGTGCCAGCAGGGCTGATCAGCCCCAGCATTTT
.,TRBJ2-7,TRBD2,TRBV9,CASSVDSGRLEQYF,TGTGCCAGCAGCGTAGACAGCGGGAGGCTCGAGCAGTACTTC
once,TRBJ2-2,.,TRBV11-2,CASSLVPARGSTGELFF,TGTGCCAGCAGCTTAGTTCCAGCCAGGGGAAGCACCGGGGAGCTGTTTTTT
.,TRBJ1-1,TRBD1,TRBV7-9,CASSPRQGSTEAFF,TGTGCCAGCAGCCCGAGACAGGGAAGCACTGAAGCTTTCTTT
.,TRBJ1-5,.,TRBV30,CAWSDGIDQPQHF,TGTGCCTGGAGTGACGGGATAGATCAGCCCCAGCATTTT
.,TRBJ1-4,.,TRBV6-6,CASLGLKLFF,TGTGCCAGCCTGGGACTCAAACTGTTTTTT
.,TRBJ2-5,TRBD2,TRBV12-5,CASGLARPSGQETQYF,TGTGCTAGTGGTTTGGCCAGGCCTAGCGGCCAAGAGACCCAGTACTTC
.,TRBJ1-3,TRBD1,TRBV18,CASSTGEAISGNTIYF,TGTGCCAGCTCAACAGGGGAAGCTATCTCTGGAAACACCATATATTTT
.,TRBJ2-5,.,TRBV15,CATSRARIGGETQYF,TGTGCCACCAGCAGAGCCAGGATAGGAGGAGAGACCCAGTACTTC
.,TRBJ1-6,.,TRBV30,CAWSPKTGLSPLHF,TGTGCCTGGAGTCCGAAGACAGGATTATCACCCCTCCACTTT
.,TRBJ2-2,.,TRBV25-1,CASTGTPNTGELFF,TGTGCCAGCACCGGGACTCCGAACACCGGGGAGCTGTTTTTT
.,TRBJ2-7,.,TRBV21-1,CASSKEEQGRPYEQYF,TGTGCCAGCAGCAAAGAGGAGCAGGGGCGCCCCTACGAGCAGTACTTC
.,TRBJ2-7,.,TRBV6-1,CASSEAFYRDYYEQYF,TGTGCCAGCAGTGAAGCTTTTTACAGGGATTACTACGAGCAGTACTTC
.,TRBJ2-7,.,TRBV4-1,CASSRASAYEQYF,TGCGCCAGCAGCCGGGCTAGCGCCTACGAGCAGTACTTC
.,TRBJ1-5,.,TRBV6-5,CASSYAGSNQPQHF,TGTGCCAGCAGTTACGCAGGGAGCAATCAGCCCCAGCATTTT
.,TRBJ1-1,TRBD1,TRBV30,CAWSVTGTGVGTEAFF,TGTGCCTGGAGTGTCACCGGGACAGGGGTTGGCACTGAAGCTTTCTTT
.,TRBJ2-1,TRBD1,TRBV2,CASSEDRASYNEQFF,TGTGCCAGCAGCGAGGACAGGGCCTCCTACAATGAGCAGTTCTTC
.,TRBJ1-5,.,TRBV27,CASKGARNQPQHF,TGTGCCAGCAAAGGGGCCAGAAATCAGCCCCAGCATTTT
.,TRBJ2-2,TRBD1,TRBV20-1,CSASRGGLNGELFF,TGCAGTGCTAGTCGAGGGGGCCTAAACGGGGAGCTGTTTTTT
.,TRBJ2-5,.,TRBV11-1,CASSLPQGRETQYF,TGTGCCAGCAGCTTACCTCAGGGTAGGGAGACCCAGTACTTC
.,TRBJ2-7,.,TRBV2,CASSTQATYEQYF,TGTGCCAGCAGTACCCAGGCTACCTACGAGCAGTACTTC
.,TRBJ1-4,TRBD1,TRBV5-8,CASSLGQGRTNEKLFF,TGTGCCAGCAGCTTGGGACAGGGACGGACTAATGAAAAACTGTTTTTT
.,TRBJ2-5,TRBD2,TRBV19,CASSSGTSGSEVIQYF,TGTGCCAGTAGTTCCGGGACTAGCGGGAGCGAAGTGATCCAGTACTTC
.,TRBJ2-2,TRBD1,TRBV19,CASSMGQGATGELFF,TGTGCCAGTAGTATGGGACAGGGGGCCACCGGGGAGCTGTTTTTT
.,TRBJ2-3,TRBD1,TRBV6-4,CASSDSGTGIDTQYF,TGTGCCAGCAGTGACTCCGGGACAGGGATAGATACGCAGTATTTT
.,TRBJ2-3,.,TRBV30,CAWSYTQYF,TGTGCCTGGAGCTATACGCAGTATTTT
.,TRBJ1-2,.,TRBV28,CASRRIRGASYGYTF,TGTGCCAGCAGACGAATCCGGGGGGCGAGCTATGGCTACACCTTC
.,TRBJ1-1,.,TRBV12-3/TRBV12-4,CASSLDRATEAFF,TGTGCCAGCAGTTTAGACAGGGCCACTGAAGCTTTCTTT
.,TRBJ1-5,TRBD1,TRBV10-3,CAISPTGGRQPQHF,TGTGCCATCAGTCCGACAGGGGGCAGGCAGCCCCAGCATTTT
.,TRBJ2-1,TRBD2,TRBV4-1,CASSTGGGRAIRSEQFF,TGCGCCAGCAGCACGGGGGGCGGGAGGGCCATCCGGTCTGAGCAGTTCTTC
.,TRBJ2-7,TRBD2,TRBV28,CASSRPGLAGRPEQYF,TGTGCCAGCAGCAGACCAGGACTAGCGGGACGGCCCGAGCAGTACTTC
.,TRBJ2-3,TRBD2,TRBV19,CASSRLAGTDTQYF,TGTGCCAGTAGTAGACTAGCGGGCACAGATACGCAGTATTTT
.,TRBJ2-3,TRBD2,TRBV7-2,CASSLRISRGGTDTQYF,TGTGCCAGCAGCTTAAGGATCTCGCGGGGGGGAACAGATACGCAGTATTTT
.,TRBJ1-2,TRBD1,TRBV27,CASNHFPGQERRANYGYTF,TGTGCCAGCAACCATTTTCCCGGACAGGAACGAAGAGCTAACTATGGCTACACCTTC
.,TRBJ2-7,.,TRBV6-6,CASSSTLGYEQYF,TGTGCCAGCAGTTCGACCCTCGGGTACGAGCAGTACTTC
.,TRBJ1-3,.,TRBV7-9,CASSSHRVTGNTIYF,TGTGCCAGCAGCTCCCACAGGGTAACTGGAAACACCATATATTTT
.,TRBJ1-1,TRBD1,TRBV5-1,CASSVGQANTEAFF,TGCGCCAGCAGCGTGGGACAGGCGAACACTGAAGCTTTCTTT
.,TRBJ2-3,TRBD2,TRBV27,CASSSWTSRSTTDTQYF,TGTGCCAGCAGTTCGTGGACTAGCCGATCTACTACAGATACGCAGTATTTT
.,TRBJ2-3,.,TRBV3-1/TRBV3-2,CASTGGGDTQYF,TGTGCCAGCACTGGAGGCGGAGATACGCAGTATTTT
.,TRBJ2-7,TRBD2,TRBV11-3,CASSKRGAGNLYEQYF,TGTGCCAGCAGCAAGCGGGGGGCAGGGAATCTCTACGAGCAGTACTTC
.,TRBJ1-1,.,TRBV10-2,CASSGSGTEAFF,TGCGCCAGCAGTGGGAGTGGCACTGAAGCTTTCTTT